The 20 T cell receptor beta chains below come from one sample, sequenced in a study of T cell responses to AZD1222 COVID-19 vaccine. Assay: immunoSEQ multiplex PCR; the TCRdb copy retains only in-frame clones and omits some. The table has around 120,000 clones, around 94% seen once; the top ten hold roughly 2.2%. This specimen consisted of peripheral blood, obtained on day 0 of AZD1222 vaccination. Source of these receptors: an adult in good health.

The rearrangement links TRBV29-1 to TRBJ1-1; D is undetermined. V shed 8 bases and J shed 8 bases, with 18 bases lying between them. The CDR3 spans 12 residues. Germline CDR1 reads SQVTM; CDR2 reads ANQGSEA. In DNA form, the CDR3 reads TGCAGCTCTCACGAGGCACCGTCCGAAGCTTTCTTT. This translates into CSSHEAPSEAFF.

The chain carries TRBV19 and TRBJ1-5, with a possible D match to TRBD1 (5 bases). The germline V and J ends were trimmed by 4 bases and 3 bases, with 16 bases remaining between them. The CDR3 is 16 residues long. Germline V lookup: CDR1 LNHDA, CDR2 SQIVND (reference sequence). CDR3 sequence reads: CASSSNPGTANQPQHF. CDR3 in DNA: TGTGCCAGTAGTAGCAATCCCGGGACGGCCAATCAGCCCCAGCATTTT.

The CDR3 region is CASSQVGKENYGYTF. The CDR3 DNA reads TGTGCCAGCAGCCAAGTAGGGAAGGAGAACTATGGCTACACCTTC. V gene TRBV3-1 (or the pseudogene TRBV3-2) combines with J gene TRBJ1-2; D unclear. This CDR3 is 15 amino acids long. The V gene's germline CDR1 is LGHDT and CDR2 YNNKEL (reference sequence). The V and J ends lost 1 base and 2 bases respectively, with 11 bases between them.

The chain recombines TRBV27 with TRBJ1-2; 8 bases map to TRBD1. V trimming: 2 bases; J trimming: 5 bases; junction bases outside the gene matches: 7. The CDR3 covers 15 residues. Germline lookup yields CDR1 MNHEY and CDR2 SMNVEV (reference sequence). The CDR3 loop reads CASSLRGQGAYGYTF. The CDR3 DNA reads as TGTGCCAGCAGTTTACGGGGGCAGGGGGCGTATGGCTACACCTTC.

The V and J genes are TRBV4-3 and TRBJ2-1; the match to TRBD2 covers 10 bases. Germline CDR1 reads LGHNA; CDR2 reads YSLEER. This CDR3 region has 14 residues. Losses at the gene ends were 4 bases for V and 10 bases for J; bases not matched to a gene: 7. The CDR3, as DNA: TGCGCCAGCAGCCCGTTAGCGGGGGGAGGCGAGCAGTTCTTC. As protein: CASSPLAGGGEQFF.

The chain joins TRBV11-2 to TRBJ1-1; D remains ambiguous. Germline V lookup: CDR1 SGHAT, CDR2 FQNNGV. Trimming took 5 bases from V and 1 from J, leaving 14 bases between them. The CDR3 is 15 amino acids. The CDR3 nucleotides are TGTGCCAGCAGCGCAGAAGCAGGAGCGAACACTGAAGCTTTCTTT. This codes for CASSAEAGANTEAFF.

CDR3 residues: CAISLAGGHGDTQYF. Written as DNA, the CDR3 is TGTGCCATCTCTCTAGCGGGGGGGCACGGAGATACGCAGTATTTT. V usage is TRBV10-3 and J usage is TRBJ2-3; 12 bases agree with TRBD2. Germline V gives CDR1 ENHRY, CDR2 SYGVKD. With V trimmed by 8 bases and J by 5 bases, 8 bases remained unmatched. This CDR3 contains 15 residues.

The gene calls are TRBV4-3 and TRBJ2-2; D unresolved. The CDR3 is made up of 13 amino acids. Germline assignment: CDR1 LGHNA and CDR2 YSLEER. V gave up 0 bases and J gave up 9 bases, with 8 bases separating them. CDR3 nucleotide sequence: TGCGCCAGCAGCCAAGACCTTTCCCGGGAGCTGTTTTTT. Amino acid sequence: CASSQDLSRELFF.

The chain combines TRBV20-1 with TRBJ2-3; 11 positions match TRBD1. J was trimmed by 4 bases and V by 3 bases; bases with no gene match: 6. Germline CDR1 and CDR2: DFQATT and SNEGSKA (reference sequence). This CDR3 contains 15 residues. CDR3 coding DNA: TGCAGTGCTAGTGTTACGGGACAGGGGGCAGATACGCAGTATTTT. It codes for CSASVTGQGADTQYF.

The J gene is TRBJ1-3, the V gene TRBV4-1; weak D call: TRBD1 (5 bases). CDR3 length equals 14 residues. Between the trimmed V and J ends, which lost 2 bases and 3 bases, there was a span of 8 bases. The germline V gene encodes CDR1 MGHRA and CDR2 YSYEKL. The CDR3 region is CASSQQGFGNTIYF. The CDR3 nucleotides are TGCGCCAGCAGCCAACAGGGATTTGGAAACACCATATATTTT.

The chain has TRBV5-1 and TRBJ2-3; unclear D gene. The CDR3 is 15 residues long. Germline V gene data show CDR1 as SGHRS and CDR2 as YFSETQ. The V end lost 0 bases, the J end lost 3 bases, and 11 bases lay between the germline ends. The CDR3 sequence: CASSLDSTVTDTQYF. Written as DNA, the CDR3 is TGCGCCAGCAGCTTGGACTCGACGGTGACAGATACGCAGTATTTT.

The chain uses TRBV5-8 and TRBJ1-2, with D tentatively TRBD1 (6 bases). Germline V gene lookup returns CDR1 SGHTS and CDR2 YDEGEE. Trimming stripped 4 bases from V and 7 bases from J, with 14 bases between. This CDR3 spans 13 amino acids. The CDR3 loop is CASSRVRGGGYTF. CDR3 coding DNA: TGTGCCAGCAGCCGAGTCAGGGGAGGTGGCTACACCTTC.

The chain couples TRBV25-1 to TRBJ1-4; 7 bases agree with TRBD1. Germline V lookup: CDR1 MGHDK, CDR2 SYGVNS. J was trimmed by 7 bases and V by 2 bases; bases with no gene match: 10. The CDR3 spans 16 residues. The CDR3 loop reads CASSEQRGAGGEKLFF. The CDR3, as DNA: TGTGCCAGCAGTGAACAACGTGGGGCAGGGGGTGAAAAACTGTTTTTT. Based on the CDR3 plus reference TRBV25-1 and TRBJ1-4, the full variable domain is EADIYQTPRYLVIGTGKKITLECSQTMGHDKMYWYQQDPGMELHLIHYSYGVNSTEKGDLSSESTVSRIRTEHFPLTLESARPSHTSQYLCASSEQRGAGGEKLFFGSGTQLSVL.

This clone was counted a single time. The chain recombines TRBV23-1 with TRBJ2-7; TRBD2 matches at 9 bases. TRBV23-1 is flagged as an ORF with uncertain function. V shed 6 bases, J shed 2 bases, and the junction held 5 bases outside the gene matches. This CDR3 is built from 14 residues. The CDR3: CASRLTSGPYEQYF. The DNA of the CDR3 is TGCGCCAGCAGACTGACTAGCGGACCCTACGAGCAGTACTTC.

The chain recombines TRBV19 with TRBJ1-5; 8 positions match TRBD1. The CDR3 is made up of 16 amino acids. Losses at the gene ends were 8 bases for V and 0 bases for J; bases not matched to a gene: 9. Germline CDR1 is LNHDA and CDR2 is SQIVND (reference sequence). Here the CDR3 reads CASAPGTGFSNQPQHF. CDR3 nucleotide sequence: TGTGCCAGTGCCCCCGGGACAGGCTTTAGCAATCAGCCCCAGCATTTT. Together with reference TRBV19 and TRBJ1-5, the CDR3 gives the full variable domain: DGGITQSPKYLFRKEGQNVTLSCEQNLNHDAMYWYRQDPGQGLRLIYYSQIVNDFQKGDIAEGYSVSREKKESFPLTVTSAQKNPTAFYLCASAPGTGFSNQPQHFGDGTRLSIL.

DNA for the CDR3: TGTGCCTGGAGTCTCACAGGGGATCAGCCCCAGCATTTT. Translation: CAWSLTGDQPQHF. This chain uses TRBV30 with TRBJ1-5, with TRBD1 matching over 7 bases. Germline values: CDR1 GTSNPN, CDR2 SVGIG (reference sequence). The CDR3 contains 13 residues. Unmatched junction bases numbered 3, after V lost 2 bases and J lost 5 bases. The full variable domain, with the rest looked up from reference TRBV30 and TRBJ1-5, is SQTIHQWPATLVQPVGSPLSLECTVEGTSNPNLYWYRQAAGRGLQLLFYSVGIGQISSEVPQNLSASRPQDRQFILSSKKLLLSDSGFYLCAWSLTGDQPQHFGDGTRLSIL.

The chain combines TRBV3-1 (or the pseudogene TRBV3-2) with TRBJ1-4; D ambiguous. This CDR3 comprises 14 residues. Germline V CDR1 and CDR2: LGHDT, YNNKEL (reference sequence). V shed 7 bases and J shed 1 base, with 10 bases lying between them. The CDR3 spells CASNTHGTNEKLFF. For the CDR3, the DNA is TGTGCCAGCAACACACACGGAACTAATGAAAAACTGTTTTTT.

The gene calls are TRBV5-1 and TRBJ2-2, with 7 positions matching TRBD1. With 4 bases clipped from V and 6 bases from J, the junction kept 6 bases outside the gene matches. The CDR3 length is 14 residues. CDR1 and CDR2 (germline): SGHRS, YFSETQ. CDR3 coding DNA: TGCGCCAGCAGCCAAACAGGGGTAGCCGGGGAGCTGTTTTTT. It translates to CASSQTGVAGELFF.

This clone was recorded a few times. The rearrangement uses TRBV20-1 and TRBJ2-3, with TRBD2 matching 12 bases. Germline values: CDR1 DFQATT, CDR2 SNEGSKA (reference sequence). V was pared by 3 bases and J by 7 bases, with 5 bases of the junction left unmatched. The length of the CDR3 is 14 residues. The CDR3 nucleotides are TGCAGTGCTAGTGGACTAGCGGGATCCTATACGCAGTATTTT. Amino acids: CSASGLAGSYTQYF.

As DNA, the CDR3 is TGCGCCAGCAGCCAAGGGACAGGGGTGAGCTATGGCTACACCTTC. This encodes CASSQGTGVSYGYTF. The chain recombines TRBV4-3 with TRBJ1-2; 9 bases match TRBD1. With V trimmed by 1 base and J by 4 bases, 4 bases remained unmatched. The CDR3 has 15 amino acids. Germline CDR1 and CDR2: LGHNA and YSLEER.